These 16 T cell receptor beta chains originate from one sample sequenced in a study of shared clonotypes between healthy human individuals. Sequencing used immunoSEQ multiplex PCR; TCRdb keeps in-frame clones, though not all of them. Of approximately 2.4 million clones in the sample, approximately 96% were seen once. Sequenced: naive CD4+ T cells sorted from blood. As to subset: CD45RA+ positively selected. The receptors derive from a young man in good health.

CDR3 sequence: CASTRTQILIGTPEAFF. The CDR3 region has the DNA TGCGCCAGCACGAGGACCCAGATATTGATCGGTACCCCTGAAGCTTTCTTT. The V and J genes are TRBV4-1 and TRBJ1-1; no clear D. Germline-derived CDR1 and CDR2 are MGHRA and YSYEKL. The CDR3 totals 17 residues. Between the trimmed V and J ends, which lost 7 bases and 6 bases, there was a span of 27 bases.

The CDR3 sequence is CAWSGPGYRELFF. CDR3 in DNA: TGTGCCTGGAGTGGCCCCGGGTACAGGGAGCTGTTTTTT. The V and J genes are TRBV30 and TRBJ2-2; the D is unclear. Trimming removed 1 base from V and 9 bases from J, with 12 bases in between. The CDR3 is 13 residues long. Germline V gives CDR1 GTSNPN, CDR2 SVGIG (reference sequence).

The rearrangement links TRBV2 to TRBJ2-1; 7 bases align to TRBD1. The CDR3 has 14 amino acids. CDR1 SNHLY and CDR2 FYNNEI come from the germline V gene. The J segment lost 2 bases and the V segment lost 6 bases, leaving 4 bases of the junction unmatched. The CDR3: CASRLGTAYNEQFF. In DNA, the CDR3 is TGTGCCAGCAGATTGGGGACAGCCTACAATGAGCAGTTCTTC.

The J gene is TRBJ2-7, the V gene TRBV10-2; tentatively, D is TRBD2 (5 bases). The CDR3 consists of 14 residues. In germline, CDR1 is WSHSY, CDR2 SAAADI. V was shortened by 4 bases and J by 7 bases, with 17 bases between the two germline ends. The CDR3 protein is CASSAKGEIGEQYF. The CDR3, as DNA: TGCGCCAGCAGTGCGAAGGGAGAGATCGGGGAGCAGTACTTC.

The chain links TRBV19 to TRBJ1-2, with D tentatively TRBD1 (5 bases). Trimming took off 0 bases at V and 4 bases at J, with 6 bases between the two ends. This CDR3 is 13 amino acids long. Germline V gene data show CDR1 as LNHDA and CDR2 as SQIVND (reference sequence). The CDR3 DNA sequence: TGTGCCAGTAGTATAGACGGGGCCTATGGCTACACCTTC. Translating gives CASSIDGAYGYTF.

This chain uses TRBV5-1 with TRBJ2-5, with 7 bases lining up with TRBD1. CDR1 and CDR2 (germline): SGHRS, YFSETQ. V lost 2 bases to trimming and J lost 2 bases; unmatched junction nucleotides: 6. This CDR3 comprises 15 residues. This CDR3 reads CASSFLQGEQETQYF. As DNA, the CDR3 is TGCGCCAGCAGCTTTCTTCAGGGGGAACAAGAGACCCAGTACTTC.

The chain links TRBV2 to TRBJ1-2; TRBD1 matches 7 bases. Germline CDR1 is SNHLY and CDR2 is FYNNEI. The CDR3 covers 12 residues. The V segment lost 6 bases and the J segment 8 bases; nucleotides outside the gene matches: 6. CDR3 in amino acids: CASRTGFGGYTF. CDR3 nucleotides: TGTGCCAGCAGGACAGGGTTTGGCGGCTACACCTTC.

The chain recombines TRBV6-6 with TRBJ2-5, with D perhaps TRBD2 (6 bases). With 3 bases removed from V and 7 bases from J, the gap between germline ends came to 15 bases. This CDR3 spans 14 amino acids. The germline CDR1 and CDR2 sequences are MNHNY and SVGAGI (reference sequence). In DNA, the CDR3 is TGTGCCAGCAGTTATGACTCTAAGGAGGGGACCCAGTACTTC. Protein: CASSYDSKEGTQYF.

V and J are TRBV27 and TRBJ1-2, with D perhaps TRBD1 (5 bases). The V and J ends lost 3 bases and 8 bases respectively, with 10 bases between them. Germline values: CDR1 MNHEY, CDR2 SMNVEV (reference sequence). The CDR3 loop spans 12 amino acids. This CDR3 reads CASSLGGEGYTF. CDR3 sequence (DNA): TGTGCCAGCAGTTTGGGAGGGGAAGGCTACACCTTC.

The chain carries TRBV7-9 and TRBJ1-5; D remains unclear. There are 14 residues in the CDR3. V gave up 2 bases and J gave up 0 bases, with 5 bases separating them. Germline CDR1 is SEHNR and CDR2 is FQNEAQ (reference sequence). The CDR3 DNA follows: TGTGCCAGCAGCTTAATCAGTAGCAATCAGCCCCAGCATTTT. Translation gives CASSLISSNQPQHF.

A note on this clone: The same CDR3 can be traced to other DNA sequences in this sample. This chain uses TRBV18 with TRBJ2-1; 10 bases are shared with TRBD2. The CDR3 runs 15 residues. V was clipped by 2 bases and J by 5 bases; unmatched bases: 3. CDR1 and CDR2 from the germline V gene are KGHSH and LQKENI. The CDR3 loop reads CASSPRTSGNNEQFF. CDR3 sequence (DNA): TGTGCCAGCTCACCAAGGACTAGCGGAAACAATGAGCAGTTCTTC.

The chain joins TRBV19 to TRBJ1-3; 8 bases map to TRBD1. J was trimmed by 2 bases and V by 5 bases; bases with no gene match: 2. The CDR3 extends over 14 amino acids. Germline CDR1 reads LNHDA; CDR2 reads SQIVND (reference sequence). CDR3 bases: TGTGCCAGTAGTCAGACAGGGGCTGGAAACACCATATATTTT. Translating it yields CASSQTGAGNTIYF.

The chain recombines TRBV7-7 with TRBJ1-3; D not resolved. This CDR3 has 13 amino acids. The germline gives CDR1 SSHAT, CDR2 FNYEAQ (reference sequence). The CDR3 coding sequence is TGTGGAATCCGGGCGAGCTCTGGAAACACCATATATTTT. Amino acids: CGIRASSGNTIYF.

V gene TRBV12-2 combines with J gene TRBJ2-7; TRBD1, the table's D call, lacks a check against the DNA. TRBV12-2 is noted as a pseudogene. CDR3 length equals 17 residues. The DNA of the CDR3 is TGTGCAAGTCGCTTAGGAGGGGGACAGGGGGCGAAGAACGAGCAGTACTTC. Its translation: CASRLGGGQGAKNEQYF.

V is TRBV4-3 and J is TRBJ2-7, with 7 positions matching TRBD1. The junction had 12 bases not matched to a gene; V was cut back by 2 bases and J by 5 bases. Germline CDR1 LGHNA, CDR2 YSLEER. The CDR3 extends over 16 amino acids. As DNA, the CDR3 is TGCGCCAGCAGCCAACTGTTGACAGGGAACGCGGACGAGCAGTACTTC. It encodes CASSQLLTGNADEQYF.

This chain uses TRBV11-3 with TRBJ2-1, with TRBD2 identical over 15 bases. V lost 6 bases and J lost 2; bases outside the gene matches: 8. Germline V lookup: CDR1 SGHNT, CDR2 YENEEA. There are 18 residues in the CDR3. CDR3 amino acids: CASSYTGLAGGTYNEQFF. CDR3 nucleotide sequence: TGTGCCAGCAGTTATACCGGACTAGCGGGGGGGACCTACAATGAGCAGTTCTTC.